The 15 T cell receptor beta chains presented below share a single source sample, sequenced in a study of OX40 agonist ivuxolimab in advanced cancers. Repertoires were generated with immunoSEQ multiplex PCR, while TCRdb's copy carries only in-frame clones and drops some. This table has approximately 17,000 clones, around 71% appearing once. Material: CD4+ or CD8+ T cells sorted from blood, obtained in a trial of the OX40 agonist ivuxolimab. Every receptor here comes from an adult with an advanced solid tumor such as melanoma, head and neck, liver or kidney cancer.

This clone was found a few times. The gene calls are TRBV6-5 and TRBJ2-7; D remains ambiguous. The V end was cut by 2 bases, the J end by 4 bases, with 15 bases between. CDR3 length: 15 amino acids. Per the germline V gene, CDR1 is MNHEY and CDR2 is SVGAGI. CDR3 DNA sequence: TGTGCCAGCAGTTACGGGCAGAGAGGTCCATACGAGCAGTACTTC. The encoded protein is CASSYGQRGPYEQYF.

This clone was seen just once. The CDR3 sequence is CSVEALGGDGTDTQYF. The CDR3 region has the DNA TGCAGCGTTGAGGCTTTGGGCGGGGACGGCACAGATACGCAGTATTTT. The chain employs TRBV29-1 and TRBJ2-3; the D gene is possibly TRBD2 (6 bases). Germline assignment: CDR1 SQVTM and CDR2 ANQGSEA. This CDR3 is built from 16 residues. The V gene lost 3 bases and the J gene lost 1 base, with 17 bases spanning the gap.

The chain joins TRBV28 to TRBJ2-7; 9 nucleotides line up with TRBD2. This CDR3 comprises 14 residues. V trimming: 3 bases; J trimming: 2 bases; junction bases outside the gene matches: 2. Looked up from germline, CDR1 is MDHEN and CDR2 is SYDVKM. CDR3 loop: CASSLREGPYEQYF. The CDR3 DNA sequence: TGTGCCAGCAGTTTGCGGGAGGGCCCCTACGAGCAGTACTTC.

In nucleotides, the CDR3 is TGTGCCAGCAGGACAGGGGGCGAAGACACTGAAGCTTTCTTT. Amino acid sequence: CASRTGGEDTEAFF. The rearrangement uses TRBV6-5 and TRBJ1-1; 10 nucleotides match TRBD1. The ends lost 6 bases at V and 3 bases at J; junction bases unmatched: 4. The CDR3 is 14 residues long. Germline V gene lookup returns CDR1 MNHEY and CDR2 SVGAGI.

Remarks on this clone: At one end, the junction sequence differs from germline, possibly due to a read error. The chain carries TRBV6-5 and TRBJ2-7, with D possibly matching TRBD2 (6 bases). Germline loops: CDR1 MNHEY, CDR2 SVGAGI. This CDR3 region has 14 residues. The CDR3 nucleotides are TGTGCCATCAGTGAACCTTCTAGCGACTACGAGCAGTACTTC. Translated, it gives CAISEPSSDYEQYF.

In the case of this clone: One junction end does not reproduce the germline sequence, and a read error may be involved. This chain connects TRBV5-4 to TRBJ1-1; D is undetermined. The CDR3 is 14 residues long. CDR1 and CDR2 from the germline V gene are SGHNT and YYREEE (reference sequence). CDR3 amino acids: CASSQDDGYTEAFF. The CDR3 region has the DNA TGCGCCAGCAGCCAAGATGACGGGTACACTGAAGCTTTCTTT.

About this clone itself: One junction end does not reproduce the germline sequence, and a read error may be involved. CDR3 in DNA: TGTGCCAGCAGCGTAGGCGGACACACAGAAGCTTTCTTT. Translation: CASSVGGHTEAFF. This chain connects TRBV9 to TRBJ1-1, with D maybe TRBD1 (5 bases). There are 13 residues in the CDR3. The germline gives CDR1 SGDLS, CDR2 YYNGEE. The full variable domain, in which reference TRBV9 and TRBJ1-1 provide the parts outside the CDR3, is DSGVTQTPKHLITATGQRVTLRCSPRSGDLSVYWYQQSLDQGLQFLIQYYNGEERAKGNILERFSAQQFPDLHSELNLSSLELGDSALYFCASSVGGHTEAFFGQGTRLTVV.

This clone was picked up a small number of times. The CDR3 loop is CASSPQVELFF. CDR3 coding DNA: TGTGCCAGCAGCCCGCAGGTGGAACTGTTTTTT. The chain joins TRBV7-9 to TRBJ1-4; D remains unclear. Germline CDR1 reads SEHNR; CDR2 reads FQNEAQ (reference sequence). This CDR3 region has 11 residues. V was pared by 5 bases and J by 12 bases, with 10 bases between.

CDR3 sequence: CASSSDTHYEQYF. The CDR3 nucleotides are TGCGCCAGCAGTTCTGACACCCACTACGAGCAGTACTTC. V is TRBV10-1 and J is TRBJ2-7; D is unresolved. In germline, CDR1 is WNHNN, CDR2 SYGVQD (reference sequence). Trimming stripped 5 bases from V and 3 bases from J, with 11 bases between. This CDR3 spans 13 amino acids.

The J gene is TRBJ2-1, the V gene TRBV11-2, with 9 positions matching TRBD2. V shed 1 base and J 8 bases; nucleotides not matched to a gene: 3. CDR3 length: 14 amino acids. The V gene's germline CDR1 is SGHAT and CDR2 FQNNGV. The CDR3 region is CASSLGLADDEQFF. The CDR3 DNA reads TGTGCCAGCAGCTTAGGACTAGCGGACGATGAGCAGTTCTTC.

The chain combines TRBV6-6 with TRBJ2-3; D unclear. This CDR3 contains 12 residues. The germline CDR1 and CDR2 sequences are MNHNY and SVGAGI (reference sequence). The V and J ends lost 5 bases and 5 bases respectively, with 8 bases between them. The CDR3 bases are TGTGCCAGCAGTAGCTGGGAAGATACGCAGTATTTT. Translation: CASSSWEDTQYF.

A few counts support this clone. The chain recombines TRBV11-2 with TRBJ2-7; perhaps TRBD2 as D (5 bases). The CDR3 extends over 14 amino acids. The germline gives CDR1 SGHAT, CDR2 FQNNGV. Trimming shortened V by 1 base and J by 5 bases, and 12 bases separated the two germline ends. The CDR3: CASSLGVSGNEQYF. The CDR3 nucleotides read TGTGCCAGCAGCTTAGGGGTGTCGGGAAACGAGCAGTACTTC. The full variable domain, its missing parts supplied by reference TRBV11-2 and TRBJ2-7, is EAGVAQSPRYKIIEKRQSVAFWCNPISGHATLYWYQQILGQGPKLLIQFQNNGVVDDSQLPKDRFSAERLKGVDSTLKIQPAKLEDSAVYLCASSLGVSGNEQYFGPGTRLTVT.

This chain links TRBV10-2 with TRBJ2-5; 8 bases map to TRBD2. This CDR3 comprises 15 residues. The V gene end was trimmed by 6 bases and the J gene end by 5 bases; junction bases not matched to a gene: 11. Germline V gene lookup returns CDR1 WSHSY and CDR2 SAAADI. The CDR3 DNA follows: TGCGCCAGCAGAACCGAAGCGGGAGCTGAGGAGACCCAGTACTTC. Translated, it gives CASRTEAGAEETQYF.

The chain employs TRBV7-6 and TRBJ1-1, with D maybe TRBD1 (5 bases). With 4 bases removed from V and 8 bases from J, the gap between germline ends came to 5 bases. This CDR3 has 10 residues. Germline V CDR1 and CDR2: SGHVS, FNYEAQ. CDR3 in amino acids: CASSWGEAFF. For the CDR3, the DNA is TGTGCCAGCAGCTGGGGGGAAGCTTTCTTT.

The rearrangement links TRBV4-1 to TRBJ2-7, with 12 bases aligning to TRBD2. Germline CDR1 MGHRA, CDR2 YSYEKL. Losses at the gene ends were 2 bases for V and 4 bases for J; bases not matched to a gene: 3. This CDR3 has 15 amino acids. The CDR3 region has the DNA TGCGCCAGCAGCCAATTGACTAGCGGGAGTTACGAGCAGTACTTC. Its protein product is CASSQLTSGSYEQYF.